Reported below is one T cell receptor beta chain. Its cognate antigen is unknown. MiXCR was run by TCRdb on the RT-PCR reads, yielding one entry per CDR3 protein. The table lists approximately 570,000 distinct CDR3 sequences, 7.6% of them singletons. The sample originates from a study of response to subunit inactivated influenza vaccine. This CDR3 region has 16 residues. Germline CDR1 and CDR2: SGHVS and FQNEAQ. V dropped 1 base and J dropped 0 bases, with 10 bases sitting between them. Overall study results and limits: Authors suggested each seasonal flu vaccination may recruit only limited numbers of new T cells.

The chain couples TRBV7-8 to TRBJ2-1; D is undetermined. The receptor's source is a man aged 45-69 years who received an inactivated influenza vaccine. The material sequenced was PBMCs from blood, taken approximately 25 months after vaccination. CDR3 sequence: CASSLGLLSSYNEQFF. In nucleotides, the CDR3 is TGTGCCAGCAGCTTAGGACTGTTGAGCTCCTACAATGAGCAGTTCTTC.